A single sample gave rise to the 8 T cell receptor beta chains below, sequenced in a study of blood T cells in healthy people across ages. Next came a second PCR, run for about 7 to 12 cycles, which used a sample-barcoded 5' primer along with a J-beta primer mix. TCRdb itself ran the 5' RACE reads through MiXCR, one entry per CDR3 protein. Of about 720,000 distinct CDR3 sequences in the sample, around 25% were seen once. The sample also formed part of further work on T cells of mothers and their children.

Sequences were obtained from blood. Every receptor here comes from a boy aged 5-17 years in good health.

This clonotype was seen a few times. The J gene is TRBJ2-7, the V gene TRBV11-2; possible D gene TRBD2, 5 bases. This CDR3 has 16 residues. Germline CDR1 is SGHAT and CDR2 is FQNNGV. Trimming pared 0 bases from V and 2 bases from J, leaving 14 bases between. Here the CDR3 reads CASSLDWAGFTYEQYF. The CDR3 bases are TGTGCCAGCAGCTTAGATTGGGCGGGTTTCACCTACGAGCAGTACTTC.

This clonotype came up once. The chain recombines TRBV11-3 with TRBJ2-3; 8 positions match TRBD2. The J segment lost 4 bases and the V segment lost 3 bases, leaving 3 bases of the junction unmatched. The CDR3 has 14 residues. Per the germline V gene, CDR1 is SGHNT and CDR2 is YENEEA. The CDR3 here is CASSFSGDADTQYF. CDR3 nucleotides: TGTGCCAGCAGCTTTAGCGGGGACGCAGATACGCAGTATTTT.

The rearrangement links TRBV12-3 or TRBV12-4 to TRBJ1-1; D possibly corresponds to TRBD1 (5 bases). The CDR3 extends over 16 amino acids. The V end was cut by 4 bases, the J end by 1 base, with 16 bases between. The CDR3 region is CASSSGLGGWNTEAFF. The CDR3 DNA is TGTGCCAGCAGTTCGGGCTTGGGGGGGTGGAACACTGAAGCTTTCTTT.

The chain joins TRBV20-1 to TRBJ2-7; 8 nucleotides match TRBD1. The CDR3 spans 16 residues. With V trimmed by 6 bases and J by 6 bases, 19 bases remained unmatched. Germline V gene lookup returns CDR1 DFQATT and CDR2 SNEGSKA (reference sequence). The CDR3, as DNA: TGCAGTGCAGAAGACAGGGGTCCCTTTCTAGATGGCGAGCAGTACTTC. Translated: CSAEDRGPFLDGEQYF.

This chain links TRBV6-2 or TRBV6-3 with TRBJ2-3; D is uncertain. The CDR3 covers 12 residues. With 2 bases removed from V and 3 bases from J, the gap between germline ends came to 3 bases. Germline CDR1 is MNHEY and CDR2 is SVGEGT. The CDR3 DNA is TGTGCCAGCAGTTACGTTACAGATACGCAGTATTTT. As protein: CASSYVTDTQYF.

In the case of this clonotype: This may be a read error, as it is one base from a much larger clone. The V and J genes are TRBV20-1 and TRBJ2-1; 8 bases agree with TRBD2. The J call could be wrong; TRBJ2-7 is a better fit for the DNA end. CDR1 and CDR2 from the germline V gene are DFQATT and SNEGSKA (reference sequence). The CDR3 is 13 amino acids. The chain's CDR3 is CSAKLAEHNEQYF. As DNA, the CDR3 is TGCAGTGCTAAACTAGCGGAGCACAATGAGCAGTACTTC.

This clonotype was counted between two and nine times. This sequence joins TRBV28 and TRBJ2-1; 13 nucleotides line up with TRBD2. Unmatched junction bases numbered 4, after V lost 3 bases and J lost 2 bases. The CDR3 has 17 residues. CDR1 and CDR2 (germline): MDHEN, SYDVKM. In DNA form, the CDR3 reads TGTGCCAGCAGTTTGGCTGGACTAGCGGGAGCCTACAATGAGCAGTTCTTC. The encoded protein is CASSLAGLAGAYNEQFF.

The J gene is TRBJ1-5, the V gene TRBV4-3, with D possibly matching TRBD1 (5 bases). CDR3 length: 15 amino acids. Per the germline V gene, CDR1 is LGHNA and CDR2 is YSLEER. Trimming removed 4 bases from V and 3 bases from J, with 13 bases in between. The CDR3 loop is CASSRDRGPNQPQHF. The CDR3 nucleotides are TGCGCCAGCAGCCGGGACCGCGGTCCCAATCAGCCCCAGCATTTT.